The 14 T cell receptor beta chains given below trace back to one sample, sequenced in a study of blood T cells in healthy people across ages. Next came a second PCR, run for about 7 to 12 cycles, which used a sample-barcoded 5' primer along with a J-beta primer mix. TCRdb reprocessed the 5' RACE reads via MiXCR and lists one record per CDR3 protein. This table holds roughly 1.5 million distinct CDR3 sequences, approximately 43% found once. The sequencing input was blood. These receptors originate from a woman aged 18 to 35 in good health.

J is TRBJ2-1 and V is TRBV11-2; TRBD2 matches at 7 bases. Germline values: CDR1 SGHAT, CDR2 FQNNGV. V gave up 5 bases and J gave up 9 bases; unmatched junction bases: 13. This CDR3 is built from 15 residues. This CDR3 is CASSGDYPSSGEQFF. In DNA, the CDR3 is TGTGCCAGCAGCGGGGACTACCCGAGTAGTGGTGAGCAGTTCTTC.

CDR3 protein: CASSKECIQGYTF. The CDR3 DNA sequence: TGTGCCAGCAGCAAAGAATGTATCCAGGGCTACACCTTC. The chain employs TRBV21-1 and TRBJ1-2. TRBV21-1 counts as a pseudogene. CDR3 length equals 13 residues.

V gene TRBV3-1 combines with J gene TRBJ2-7, with 7 bases identical to TRBD1. Losses at the gene ends were 3 bases for V and 6 bases for J; bases not matched to a gene: 8. This CDR3 contains 14 residues. From germline, CDR1 is LGHDT and CDR2 YNNKEL (reference sequence). The CDR3 reads CASSQGRGFREQYF. CDR3 sequence (DNA): TGTGCCAGCAGCCAGGGCAGGGGGTTTCGCGAGCAGTACTTC.

With respect to this clonotype: Given a much more abundant clone one base away, this may be a read error. The gene calls are TRBV9 and TRBJ2-3, with D unclear. Germline loops: CDR1 SGDLS, CDR2 YYNGEE. With 0 bases removed from V and 2 bases from J, the gap between germline ends came to 4 bases. The CDR3 totals 13 residues. CDR3 sequence reads: CASSVENTDTQYF. For the CDR3, the DNA is TGTGCCAGCAGCGTAGAGAACACAGATACGCAGTATTTT.

In its sample, this clonotype was seen a few times. V usage is TRBV6-6 and J usage is TRBJ1-1; D is unclear. CDR1 is MNHNY, CDR2 SVGAGI, per germline (reference sequence). The CDR3 length is 13 residues. The V end lost 5 bases, the J end lost 0 bases, and 7 bases lay between the germline ends. The CDR3 nucleotides read TGTGCCAGCAGTATAGGCCTGAACACTGAAGCTTTCTTT. This encodes CASSIGLNTEAFF.

This clonotype was counted a few times. V and J are TRBV25-1 and TRBJ2-7; D is ambiguous. Germline CDR1 and CDR2: MGHDK and SYGVNS. This CDR3 contains 13 residues. The germline V and J ends were trimmed by 6 bases and 0 bases, with 9 bases remaining between them. CDR3 in DNA: TGTGCCAGCAGGGACGCCAGCTCCTACGAGCAGTACTTC. This encodes CASRDASSYEQYF.

This rearrangement joins TRBV30 to TRBJ1-3; D is unresolved. Trimming took off 3 bases at V and 4 bases at J, with 16 bases between the two ends. The CDR3 has 15 amino acids. Germline CDR1 reads GTSNPN; CDR2 reads SVGIG (reference sequence). Written as DNA, the CDR3 is TGTGCCTGGAGGGATTGGAGATCCACCGGAAACACCATATATTTT. Translating it yields CAWRDWRSTGNTIYF.

The chain carries TRBV9 and TRBJ2-5; D gene unclear. The DNA end is more similar to TRBJ2-7, so the J call may be wrong. The CDR3 runs 14 residues. CDR1 and CDR2 from the germline V gene are SGDLS and YYNGEE. CDR3: CASSATEPYSEQYF. Written as DNA, the CDR3 is TGTGCCAGCAGCGCCACGGAACCATACAGCGAGCAGTACTTC.

This clonotype was seen a handful of times. The rearrangement uses TRBV12-3 or TRBV12-4 and TRBJ2-3, with 10 bases that match TRBD2. After removal of 7 bases from V and 4 bases from J, the junction contained 8 bases not matched to a gene. The CDR3 has 15 amino acids. The CDR3 DNA sequence: TGTGCCAGCACCTTTAGCGGGGGGCAGCCAGATACGCAGTATTTT. Residues: CASTFSGGQPDTQYF.

The chain uses TRBV4-3 and TRBJ1-6; D unresolved. CDR3 size: 15 residues. Looked up from germline, CDR1 is LGHNA and CDR2 is YSLEER. Trimming removed 0 bases at V and 8 bases at J, with 11 bases between. CDR3: CASSQDRVPDSPLHF. The CDR3 nucleotides read TGCGCCAGCAGCCAAGATCGGGTTCCGGATTCACCCCTCCACTTT.

This clonotype has a single count. The chain's CDR3 is CASSIRTGTPQPQHF. The CDR3, as DNA: TGTGCCAGTAGTATTCGGACAGGGACACCTCAGCCCCAGCATTTT. The V call is TRBV19, the J call TRBJ1-5; 8 positions match TRBD1. V gave up 3 bases and J gave up 6 bases; unmatched junction bases: 7. Germline V gives CDR1 LNHDA, CDR2 SQIVND (reference sequence). The CDR3 length is 15 residues.

The chain joins TRBV7-9 to TRBJ2-3; a weak D match, TRBD2 (6 bases). Per germline, CDR1 SEHNR and CDR2 FQNEAQ (reference sequence). Trimming shortened V by 4 bases and J by 5 bases, and 19 bases separated the two germline ends. There are 16 residues in the CDR3. The CDR3 DNA follows: TGTGCCAGCAGCTCCACGTCGGCTAGCGAGAAAGATACGCAGTATTTT. This sequence encodes CASSSTSASEKDTQYF.

V gene TRBV21-1 combines with J gene TRBJ1-5; TRBD1 is the table's D call, not checked against the DNA. TRBV21-1 is designated a pseudogene. This CDR3 is built from 18 residues. CDR3 residues: CASSPYSWSSGGNQPQHF. The CDR3 nucleotides read TGTGCCAGCAGCCCGTATTCGTGGTCCTCGGGGGGCAATCAGCCCCAGCATTTT.

The chain carries TRBV7-6 and TRBJ2-7; no clear D. This CDR3 contains 15 residues. Germline-derived CDR1 and CDR2 are SGHVS and FNYEAQ. Between the trimmed V and J ends, which lost 2 bases and 0 bases, there was a span of 11 bases. The CDR3 spells CASSLNSVSSYEQYF. The CDR3 DNA reads as TGTGCCAGCAGCTTAAATTCTGTATCCTCCTACGAGCAGTACTTC.